This paragraph reports one TCR beta chain. The sample originates from a study of blood T cells in healthy people across ages. Per germline, CDR1 DFQATT and CDR2 SNEGSKA (reference sequence). The CDR3 has 14 residues. Trimming left V 4 bases short and J 0 bases short, with 9 bases between. For the second PCR, which ran for 7 to 11 cycles, a sample-barcoded 5' primer and a J-beta primer mix were used. MiXCR, run by TCRdb on the 5' RACE reads, gives a single entry per CDR3 protein. This table has roughly 900,000 distinct CDR3 sequences, 29% appearing once. The material sequenced was blood. The clonotype was recovered from an elderly woman in good health. The chain has TRBV20-1 and TRBJ2-2; unclear D gene. The CDR3 is CSANRHPNTGELFF. CDR3 DNA sequence: TGCAGTGCTAATCGCCACCCGAACACCGGGGAGCTGTTTTTT.